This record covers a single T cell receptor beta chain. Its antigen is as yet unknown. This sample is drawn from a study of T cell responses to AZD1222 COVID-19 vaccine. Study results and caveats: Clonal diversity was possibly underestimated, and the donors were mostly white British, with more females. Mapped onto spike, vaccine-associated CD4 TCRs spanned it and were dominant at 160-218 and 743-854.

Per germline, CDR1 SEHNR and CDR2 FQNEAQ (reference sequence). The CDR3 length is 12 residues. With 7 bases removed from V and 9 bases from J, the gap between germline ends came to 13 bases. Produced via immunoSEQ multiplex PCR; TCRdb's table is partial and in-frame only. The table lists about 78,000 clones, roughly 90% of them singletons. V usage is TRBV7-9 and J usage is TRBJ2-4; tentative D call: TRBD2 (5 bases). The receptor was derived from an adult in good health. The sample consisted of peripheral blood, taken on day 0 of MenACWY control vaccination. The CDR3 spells CASNSLGGIQYF. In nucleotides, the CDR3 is TGTGCCAGCAATAGTCTTGGAGGCATTCAGTACTTC.